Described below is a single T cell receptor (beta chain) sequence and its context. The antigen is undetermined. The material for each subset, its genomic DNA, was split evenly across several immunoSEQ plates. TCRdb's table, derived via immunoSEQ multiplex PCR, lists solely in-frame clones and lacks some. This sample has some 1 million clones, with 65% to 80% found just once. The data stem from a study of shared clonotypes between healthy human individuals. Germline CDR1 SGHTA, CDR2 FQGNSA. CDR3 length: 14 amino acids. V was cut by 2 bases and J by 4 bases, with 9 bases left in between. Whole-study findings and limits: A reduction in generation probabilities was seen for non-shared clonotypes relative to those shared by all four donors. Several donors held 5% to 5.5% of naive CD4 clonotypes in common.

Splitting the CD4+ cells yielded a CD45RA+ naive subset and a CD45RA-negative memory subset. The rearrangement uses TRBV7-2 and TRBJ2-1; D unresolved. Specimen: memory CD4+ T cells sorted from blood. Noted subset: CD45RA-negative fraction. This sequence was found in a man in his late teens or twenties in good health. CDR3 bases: TGTGCCAGCAGCTTAACCTTCCCGTACAATGAGCAGTTCTTC. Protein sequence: CASSLTFPYNEQFF. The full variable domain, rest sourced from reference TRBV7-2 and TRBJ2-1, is GAGVSQSPSNKVTEKGKDVELRCDPISGHTALYWYRQSLGQGLEFLIYFQGNSAPDKSGLPSDRFSAERTGGSVSTLTIQRTQQEDSAVYLCASSLTFPYNEQFFGPGTRLTVL.